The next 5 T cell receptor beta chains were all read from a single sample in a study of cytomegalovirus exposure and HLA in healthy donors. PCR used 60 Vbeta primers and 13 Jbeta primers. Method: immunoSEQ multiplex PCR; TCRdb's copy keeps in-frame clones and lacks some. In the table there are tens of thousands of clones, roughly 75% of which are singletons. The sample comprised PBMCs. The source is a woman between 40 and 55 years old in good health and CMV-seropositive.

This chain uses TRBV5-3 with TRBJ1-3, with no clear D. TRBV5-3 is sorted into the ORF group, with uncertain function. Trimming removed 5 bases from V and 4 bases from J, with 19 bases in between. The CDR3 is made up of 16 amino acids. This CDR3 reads CARRPPQTSQGNTIYF. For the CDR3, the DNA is TGTGCCAGAAGGCCACCCCAAACATCACAGGGAAACACCATATATTTT.

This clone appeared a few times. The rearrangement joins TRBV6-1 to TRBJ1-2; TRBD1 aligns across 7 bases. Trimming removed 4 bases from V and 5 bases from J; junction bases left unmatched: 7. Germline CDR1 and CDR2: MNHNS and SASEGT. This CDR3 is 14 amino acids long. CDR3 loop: CASSAGTEVYGYTF. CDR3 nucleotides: TGTGCCAGCAGTGCCGGGACAGAAGTTTATGGCTACACCTTC.

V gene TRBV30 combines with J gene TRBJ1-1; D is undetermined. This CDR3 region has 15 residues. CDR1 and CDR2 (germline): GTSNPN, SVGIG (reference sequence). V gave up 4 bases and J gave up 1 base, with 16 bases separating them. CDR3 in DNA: TGTGCCTGGACCCGGTCGGGAAAAGGGAACACTGAAGCTTTCTTT. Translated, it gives CAWTRSGKGNTEAFF.

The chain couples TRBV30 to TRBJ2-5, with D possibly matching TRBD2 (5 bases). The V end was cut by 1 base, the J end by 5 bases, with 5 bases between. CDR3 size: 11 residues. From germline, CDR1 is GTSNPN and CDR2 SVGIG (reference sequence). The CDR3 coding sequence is TGTGCCTGGAGTGCGGGGGAGACCCAGTACTTC. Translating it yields CAWSAGETQYF.

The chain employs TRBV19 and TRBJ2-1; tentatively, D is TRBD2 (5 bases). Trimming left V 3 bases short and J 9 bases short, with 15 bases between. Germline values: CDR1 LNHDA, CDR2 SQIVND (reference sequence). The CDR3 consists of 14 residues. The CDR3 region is CASSIPDSEVEQFF. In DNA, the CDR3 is TGTGCCAGTAGTATCCCGGACTCCGAAGTTGAGCAGTTCTTC.